Each of the 10 T cell receptor beta chains below was sequenced from the same sample in a study of T cell responses to AZD1222 COVID-19 vaccine. Method: immunoSEQ multiplex PCR; TCRdb's copy keeps in-frame clones and lacks some. In the table there are some 150,000 clones, 80% to 95% of which are singletons. Material: peripheral blood, obtained 28 days after the second AZD1222 dose. The receptors come from an adult who received the AZD1222 COVID-19 vaccine.

The chain couples TRBV5-1 to TRBJ2-2; TRBD2 might be the D (5 bases). The germline gives CDR1 SGHRS, CDR2 YFSETQ. The CDR3 has 13 residues. The V and J ends lost 2 bases and 6 bases respectively, with 8 bases between them. In DNA form, the CDR3 reads TGCGCCAGCAGCTTTCGGGAATCCGGGGAGCTGTTTTTT. Encoded protein: CASSFRESGELFF.

This rearrangement joins TRBV7-9 to TRBJ1-3; D is unresolved. This CDR3 has 15 amino acids. V lost 1 base and J 0 bases, leaving 7 bases between the germline ends. From germline, CDR1 is SEHNR and CDR2 FQNEAQ (reference sequence). The CDR3 protein is CASSLGLDSGNTIYF. In nucleotides, the CDR3 is TGTGCCAGCAGCTTAGGCCTAGACTCTGGAAACACCATATATTTT.

V is TRBV19 and J is TRBJ2-7; tentatively, D is TRBD2 (5 bases). The germline V gene has CDR1 LNHDA and CDR2 SQIVND (reference sequence). Trimming removed 1 base from V and 2 bases from J, with 12 bases in between. The CDR3 runs 15 residues. CDR3 sequence reads: CASSIVSGPTYEQYF. The CDR3 nucleotides are TGTGCCAGTAGTATAGTCAGCGGACCTACCTACGAGCAGTACTTC.

The chain is built from TRBV23-1 and TRBJ1-2, with D possibly TRBD1 on 5 matching bases. TRBV23-1 is an ORF, with its function uncertain. This CDR3 region has 15 residues. V was trimmed by 4 bases and J by 6 bases, leaving 18 bases between them. CDR3 sequence reads: CASSRLAGRVDGYTF. CDR3 coding DNA: TGCGCCAGCAGTCGATTGGCAGGGAGGGTCGATGGCTACACCTTC.

This rearrangement joins TRBV19 to TRBJ2-5; D gene uncertain. The V end lost 6 bases, the J end lost 0 bases, and 8 bases lay between the germline ends. The CDR3 has 13 amino acids. Germline values: CDR1 LNHDA, CDR2 SQIVND (reference sequence). CDR3 sequence: CASRSANQETQYF. For the CDR3, the DNA is TGTGCCAGTAGATCGGCAAACCAAGAGACCCAGTACTTC.

The rearrangement links TRBV29-1 to TRBJ1-1, with D possibly TRBD1 on 5 matching bases. V lost 3 bases to trimming and J lost 4 bases, with 12 bases between them. Germline assignment: CDR1 SQVTM and CDR2 ANQGSEA. The CDR3 extends over 13 amino acids. For the CDR3, the DNA is TGCAGCGTTGATCCAGGGCGAGTCACTGAAGCTTTCTTT. It codes for CSVDPGRVTEAFF. Variable domain in full (rest from reference TRBV29-1 and TRBJ1-1): SAVISQKPSRDICQRGTSLTIQCQVDSQVTMMFWYRQQPGQSLTLIATANQGSEATYESGFVIDKFPISRPNLTFSTLTVSNMSPEDSSIYLCSVDPGRVTEAFFGQGTRLTVV.

The chain joins TRBV5-6 to TRBJ2-2, with D uncertain. Germline CDR1 reads SGHDT; CDR2 reads YYEEEE. The CDR3 spans 15 residues. The V and J ends lost 4 bases and 0 bases respectively, with 10 bases between them. The CDR3 here is CASSLGPANTGELFF. In nucleotides, the CDR3 is TGTGCCAGCAGCCTAGGACCAGCGAACACCGGGGAGCTGTTTTTT.

This clone was found once. V and J are TRBV20-1 and TRBJ1-2; the D gene is possibly TRBD1 (5 bases). Germline CDR1 DFQATT, CDR2 SNEGSKA (reference sequence). The CDR3 covers 12 residues. The V and J ends lost 5 bases and 4 bases respectively, with 11 bases between them. CDR3 sequence (DNA): TGCAGTGCTGGTGGGGGAATCTATGGCTACACCTTC. Protein: CSAGGGIYGYTF.

V is TRBV19 and J is TRBJ1-2; D unresolved. The germline V gene has CDR1 LNHDA and CDR2 SQIVND (reference sequence). The V and J ends lost 5 bases and 5 bases respectively, with 6 bases between them. The CDR3 consists of 11 residues. This chain's CDR3 is CASSDIYGYTF. The CDR3, as DNA: TGTGCCAGTAGTGACATTTATGGCTACACCTTC.

The sample holds one count of this clone. In DNA form, the CDR3 reads TGCGCCAGCAGCCAAGAATTTCAGAACACTGAAGCTTTCTTT. Protein product: CASSQEFQNTEAFF. The genes are TRBV4-1 and TRBJ1-1; D remains ambiguous. Trimming removed 0 bases from V and 1 base from J, with 6 bases in between. The CDR3 runs 14 residues. Germline V CDR1 and CDR2: MGHRA, YSYEKL.